This TCR beta chain stems from a study of Ad26.COV2.S vaccination and SARS-CoV-2 variants. Findings and caveats of the study: People who got the vaccine or the placebo had similar non-spike TCR breadth.

The treatment is: some 20 received Ad26.COV2.S at low or high dose, single or two shots; several received placebo; per-sample allocation not given. Collection of the samples took place on day 63 after the first injection of vaccine or placebo. A note on this clone: Its cognate antigen is unknown.

The repertoire was sequenced with immunoSEQ multiplex PCR; TCRdb's copy has only in-frame clones and lacks some. The data hold more than 300,000 clones, with about 82% observed a single time. With 6 bases removed from V and 0 bases from J, the gap between germline ends came to 13 bases. The CDR3 is 15 residues long. Germline-derived CDR1 and CDR2 are MNHEY and SVGAGI. The TCR sequence derives from a person between 18 and 65 years old who received the Ad26.COV2.S COVID-19 vaccine or a placebo. This chain connects TRBV6-5 to TRBJ2-3; D is perhaps TRBD2 (7 bases). Sample: peripheral blood, taken in a trial of Ad26.COV2.S vaccine versus placebo. The DNA of the CDR3 is TGTGCCAGCAGCCATCGGGGGGCTAGCACAGATACGCAGTATTTT. It codes for CASSHRGASTDTQYF.